A single sample is the source of the 4 T cell receptor beta chains below, sequenced in a study of cytomegalovirus exposure and HLA in healthy donors. In the PCR, 60 Vbeta and 13 Jbeta primers were used. The data were produced by immunoSEQ multiplex PCR, yet TCRdb's version contains in-frame clones alone and is incomplete. This sample carries 150,000 to 200,000 clones, roughly 89% of them seen once, and the ten largest clones take around 0.85%. Sequencing used PBMCs. The receptors shown here come from a woman aged 25 to 45 in good health and CMV-seronegative.

The CDR3 is CSVNRGLNTEAFF. CDR3 sequence (DNA): TGCAGCGTTAATAGGGGCCTAAACACTGAAGCTTTCTTT. This chain connects TRBV29-1 to TRBJ1-1; perhaps TRBD1 as D (5 bases). V was cut by 5 bases and J by 2 bases, with 12 bases left in between. This CDR3 has 13 amino acids. Germline lookup yields CDR1 SQVTM and CDR2 ANQGSEA.

The CDR3 region is CASSQGGFNEQYF. The CDR3 nucleotides read TGTGCCAGCAGTCAAGGGGGATTCAACGAGCAGTACTTC. The rearrangement uses TRBV27 and TRBJ2-7, with a weak D call TRBD1 (6 bases). CDR3 length: 13 residues. Germline V gene sequence: CDR1 MNHEY, CDR2 SMNVEV (reference sequence). Between the trimmed V and J ends, which lost 5 bases and 5 bases, there was a span of 13 bases.

The CDR3 protein is CASSRVMNTEAFF. For the CDR3, the DNA is TGTGCCAGCAGTCGGGTCATGAACACTGAAGCTTTCTTT. J is TRBJ1-1 and V is TRBV25-1, with D unclear. Germline values: CDR1 MGHDK, CDR2 SYGVNS. The CDR3 loop spans 13 amino acids. Trimming left V 5 bases short and J 0 bases short, with 7 bases between.

The chain links TRBV7-8 to TRBJ1-2; a possible D gene is TRBD1 (6 bases). Per the germline V gene, CDR1 is SGHVS and CDR2 is FQNEAQ. The CDR3 has 14 amino acids. Trimming took 6 bases from V and 4 from J, leaving 15 bases between them. This chain's CDR3 is CASRPTGTSYGYTF. The CDR3, as DNA: TGTGCCAGCAGGCCAACAGGGACGAGCTATGGCTACACCTTC.